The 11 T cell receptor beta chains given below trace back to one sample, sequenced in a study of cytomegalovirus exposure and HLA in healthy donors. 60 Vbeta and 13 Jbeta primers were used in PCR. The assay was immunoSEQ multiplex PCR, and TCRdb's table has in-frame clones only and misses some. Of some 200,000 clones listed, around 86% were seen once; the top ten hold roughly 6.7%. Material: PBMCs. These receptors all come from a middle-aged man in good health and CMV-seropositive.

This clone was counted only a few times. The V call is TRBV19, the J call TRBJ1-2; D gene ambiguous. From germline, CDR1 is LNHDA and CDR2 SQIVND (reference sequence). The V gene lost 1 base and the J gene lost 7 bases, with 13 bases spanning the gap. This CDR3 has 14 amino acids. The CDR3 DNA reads TGTGCCAGTAGTATAGTCATGGGAGGAGCTGGCTACACCTTC. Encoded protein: CASSIVMGGAGYTF.

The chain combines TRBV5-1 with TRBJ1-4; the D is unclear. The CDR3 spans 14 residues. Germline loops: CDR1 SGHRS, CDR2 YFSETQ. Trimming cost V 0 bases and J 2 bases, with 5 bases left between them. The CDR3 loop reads CASSLGGTNEKLFF. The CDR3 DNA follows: TGCGCCAGCAGCTTGGGCGGGACTAATGAAAAACTGTTTTTT. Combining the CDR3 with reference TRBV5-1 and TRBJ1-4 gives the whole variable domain KAGVTQTPRYLIKTRGQQVTLSCSPISGHRSVSWYQQTPGQGLQFLFEYFSETQRNKGNFPGRFSGRQFSNSRSEMNVSTLELGDSALYLCASSLGGTNEKLFFGSGTQLSVL.

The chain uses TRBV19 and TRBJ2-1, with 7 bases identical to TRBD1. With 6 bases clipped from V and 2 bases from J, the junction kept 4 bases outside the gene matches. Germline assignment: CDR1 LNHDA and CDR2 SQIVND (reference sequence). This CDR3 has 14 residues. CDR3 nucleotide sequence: TGTGCCAGTAGCAGGGACAGCACCTACAATGAGCAGTTCTTC. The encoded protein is CASSRDSTYNEQFF.

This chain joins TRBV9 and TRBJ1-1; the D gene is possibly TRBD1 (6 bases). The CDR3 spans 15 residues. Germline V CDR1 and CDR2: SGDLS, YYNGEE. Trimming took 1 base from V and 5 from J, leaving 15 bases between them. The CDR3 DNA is TGTGCCAGCAGCGTATACCACACCCAGGGGACTGAAGCTTTCTTT. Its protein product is CASSVYHTQGTEAFF.

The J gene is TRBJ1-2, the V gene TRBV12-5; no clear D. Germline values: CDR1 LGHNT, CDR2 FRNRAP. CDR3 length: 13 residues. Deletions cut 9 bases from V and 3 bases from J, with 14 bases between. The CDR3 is CASLFVGDYGYTF. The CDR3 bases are TGTGCTAGCCTCTTTGTCGGGGACTATGGCTACACCTTC.

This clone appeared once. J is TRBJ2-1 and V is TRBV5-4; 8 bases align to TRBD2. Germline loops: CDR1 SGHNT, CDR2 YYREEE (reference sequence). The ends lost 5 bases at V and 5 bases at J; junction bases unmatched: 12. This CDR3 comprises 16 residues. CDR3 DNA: TGTGCCAGCAGATTCGGGGGGGCGCGCCCTAACAATGAGCAGTTCTTC. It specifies CASRFGGARPNNEQFF. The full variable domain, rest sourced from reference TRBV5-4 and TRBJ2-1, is ETGVTQSPTHLIKTRGQQVTLRCSSQSGHNTVSWYQQALGQGPQFIFQYYREEENGRGNFPPRFSGLQFPNYSSELNVNALELDDSALYLCASRFGGARPNNEQFFGPGTRLTVL.

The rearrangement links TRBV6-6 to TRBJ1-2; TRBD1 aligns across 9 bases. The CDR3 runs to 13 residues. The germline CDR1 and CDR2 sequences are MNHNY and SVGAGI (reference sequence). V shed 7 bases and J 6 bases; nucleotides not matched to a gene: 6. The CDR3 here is CASKRTGENGYTF. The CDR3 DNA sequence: TGTGCCAGCAAACGGACAGGGGAAAATGGCTACACCTTC.

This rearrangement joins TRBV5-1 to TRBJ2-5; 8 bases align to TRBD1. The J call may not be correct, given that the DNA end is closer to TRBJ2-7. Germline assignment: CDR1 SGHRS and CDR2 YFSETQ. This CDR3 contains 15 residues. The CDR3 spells CASSLVSGGGNEQYF. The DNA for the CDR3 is TGCGCCAGCAGCTTGGTTTCAGGGGGCGGGAACGAGCAGTACTTC.

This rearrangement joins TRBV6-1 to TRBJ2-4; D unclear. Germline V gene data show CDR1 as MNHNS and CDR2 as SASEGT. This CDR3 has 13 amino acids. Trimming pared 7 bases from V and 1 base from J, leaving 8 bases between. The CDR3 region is CASTPGAKNIQYF. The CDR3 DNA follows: TGTGCCAGCACCCCCGGGGCCAAAAACATTCAGTACTTC.

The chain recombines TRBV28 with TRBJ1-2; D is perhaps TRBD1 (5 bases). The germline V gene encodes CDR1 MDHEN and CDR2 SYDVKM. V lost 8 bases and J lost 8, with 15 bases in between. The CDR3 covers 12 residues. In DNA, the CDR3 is TGTGCCAGCTCTTGGGGCCTTGGCGGCTACACCTTC. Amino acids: CASSWGLGGYTF.

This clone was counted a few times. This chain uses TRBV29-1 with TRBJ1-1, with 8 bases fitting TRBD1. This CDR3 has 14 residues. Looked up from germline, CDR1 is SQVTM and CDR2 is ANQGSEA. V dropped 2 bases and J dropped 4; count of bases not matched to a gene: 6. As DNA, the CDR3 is TGCAGCGTTGAAACAGGGGGTTGGGGCACTGAAGCTTTCTTT. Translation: CSVETGGWGTEAFF.